This TCR beta chain was sequenced in a study of CD8 T cells in ankylosing spondylitis. Worth noting for this clonotype: No antigen is known for it.

Study-level points and caveats: Disease-linked clones had a CD8+ phenotype and relatively low frequency in peripheral blood. Significant enrichment of disease-linked clones was reported in matched ankylosing spondylitis synovial fluid.

V shed 1 base and J 6 bases; nucleotides not matched to a gene: 10. The V gene's germline CDR1 is SGHDT and CDR2 YYEEEE. The CDR3 consists of 16 residues. Libraries for TCR beta were made by quantitative 5'-RACE with molecular barcodes. In TCRdb, the 5' RACE reads were re-called with MiXCR into one record per CDR3 protein. Among 230,000 or so distinct CDR3 sequences listed, 18% were seen once. This clonotype was sampled from a male donor with ankylosing spondylitis or in good health (not recorded which). The chain couples TRBV5-6 to TRBJ2-3, with TRBD2 matching over 8 bases. Source material: blood, either unsorted or a sorted T cell fraction (not recorded which). The CDR3 DNA sequence: TGTGCCAGCAGCTTGTTCGGGCTAGCGGGTGCCGATACGCAGTATTTT. Its translation is CASSLFGLAGADTQYF. Full variable domain (outside the CDR3, taken from reference TRBV5-6 and TRBJ2-3): DAGVTQSPTHLIKTRGQQVTLRCSPKSGHDTVSWYQQALGQGPQFIFQYYEEEERQRGNFPDRFSGHQFPNYSSELNVNALLLGDSALYLCASSLFGLAGADTQYFGPGTRLTVL.